This is a list of T cell receptor beta chains from one sample in a study of blood T cell repertoires in COVID-19. Produced via immunoSEQ multiplex PCR; TCRdb's table is partial and in-frame only. The sample has about 91,000 clones; over 70% are singletons. The sequenced material came from peripheral blood. The receptors here all came from a man in his 70s with acute or convalescent COVID-19. Each CDR3 is given with its conserved first and last residue. D genes are given only for firm matches. A row's size may be missing; if present it is once, few, many or a size class.

NA	TRBV11-2	TRBJ1-5	NA	TGTGCCAGCAGCTTAACCGGAGAGGATCAGCCCCAGCATTTT	CASSLTGEDQPQHF
NA	TRBV6-6	TRBJ2-2	NA	TGTGCAACCGGGACAAGGAACACCGGGGAGCTGTTTTTT	CATGTRNTGELFF
NA	TRBV12-3/TRBV12-4	TRBJ2-2	TRBD1	TGTGCCAGCAGTCTGGACAGGGGTGGGGAGCTGTTTTTT	CASSLDRGGELFF
few	TRBV20-1	TRBJ2-5	TRBD2	TGCAGTGCTAGTCCTAGCGGGGGCTCTCGAGAGACCCAGTACTTC	CSASPSGGSRETQYF
NA	TRBV24-1	TRBJ2-3	TRBD2	TGTGCCACCAGTGGTTCCTCTAGCGGGAGAGGCACAGATACGCAGTATTTT	CATSGSSSGRGTDTQYF
once	TRBV7-2	TRBJ2-3	NA	TGTGCCAGCAGCTTGAGCAGGGTCACAGATACGCAGTATTTT	CASSLSRVTDTQYF
NA	TRBV11-2	TRBJ2-7	TRBD1	TGTGCCAGCAGCTCCGTCAGGGGGCAGGACTCCTACGAGCAGTACTTC	CASSSVRGQDSYEQYF
once	TRBV3-1/TRBV3-2	TRBJ2-1	TRBD2	TGTGCCAGCAGCCAACCTAGACTAGCGGGAGCGCTACTTTACAATGAGCAGTTCTTC	CASSQPRLAGALLYNEQFF
NA	TRBV9	TRBJ2-1	TRBD2	TGTGCCAGCAGCGCCAGGGACAGGGGACTAGCGGGAGGGCTACGGGGGACCTACAATGAGCAGTTCTTC	CASSARDRGLAGGLRGTYNEQFF
NA	TRBV12-3/TRBV12-4	TRBJ1-2	NA	TGTGCCAGCAGTTTACTCTATGGCTACACCTTC	CASSLLYGYTF
NA	TRBV9	TRBJ2-2	NA	TGTGCCAGCAGCGTAGAGGCAGGTCGGAACACCGGGGAGCTGTTTTTT	CASSVEAGRNTGELFF
NA	TRBV11-2	TRBJ2-3	TRBD2	TGTGCCAGCAGCGCCCGTGGGGGGCCAGCGGGAGGCGCAGATACGCAGTATTTT	CASSARGGPAGGADTQYF
NA	TRBV19	TRBJ1-1	TRBD1	TGTGCCAGCAATGACAGGGGCCGACTAAAGGAAGCTTTCTTT	CASNDRGRLKEAFF
NA	TRBV27	TRBJ1-3	NA	TGTGCCAGCCTCAGGGGTCTAGCTGGAAACACCATATATTTT	CASLRGLAGNTIYF
NA	TRBV3-1/TRBV3-2	TRBJ2-1	TRBD2	TGTGCCAGCAGCCAGGGATCTAGGACTAGCGGGTACTCAGACAATGAGCAGTTCTTC	CASSQGSRTSGYSDNEQFF
NA	TRBV11-2	TRBJ2-5	TRBD2	TGTGCCAGCAGCTTAGAAGGGACTAGCGGGAGCAGGGATCAAGAGACCCAGTACTTC	CASSLEGTSGSRDQETQYF
NA	TRBV19	TRBJ2-3	NA	TGTGCCAGTAGTATAGGGACTACCGCAGATACGCAGTATTTT	CASSIGTTADTQYF
NA	TRBV6-2/TRBV6-3	TRBJ2-7	NA	TGTGCCAGCAGTTACGGCCGGCGGGCCGATACGGGCGACGAGCAGTACTTC	CASSYGRRADTGDEQYF
NA	TRBV11-2	TRBJ2-4	TRBD1	TGTGCCAGCAGCTTGCCCGGGACAGGGATGGTCTTC	CASSLPGTGMVF
NA	TRBV28	TRBJ2-1	TRBD1	TGTGCCAGCAGTTTACCGGGACAGGGAACCGAAAAAGAAAATGAGCAGTTCTTC	CASSLPGQGTEKENEQFF
NA	TRBV27	TRBJ1-2	NA	TGTGCCAGCAGTCCCCAAGATGCGGCCTATGGCTACACCTTC	CASSPQDAAYGYTF
few	TRBV2	TRBJ2-5	TRBD2	TGTGCCAGCAGTGGCCTAGCGGGAGAGGTGACCCAGTACTTC	CASSGLAGEVTQYF
NA	TRBV7-2	TRBJ2-3	NA	TGTGCCAGCAGCTTAGCGGGCAACCGGAACACAGATACGCAGTATTTT	CASSLAGNRNTDTQYF
NA	TRBV6-5	TRBJ1-3	NA	TGTGCCAGCAGTCAGGATCCGGGGGGAAACACCATATATTTT	CASSQDPGGNTIYF
NA	TRBV10-3	TRBJ1-1	TRBD1	TGTGCCATCAGTGGTGGGACAGACACTGAAGCTTTCTTT	CAISGGTDTEAFF
NA	TRBV3-1/TRBV3-2	TRBJ2-7	TRBD1	TGTGCCAGCAGCCCTACAGGGGACCCTCTGGGCGAGCAGTACTTC	CASSPTGDPLGEQYF
NA	TRBV6-5	TRBJ2-3	NA	TGTGCCAGCATCGCGGGCCATAGCACAGATACGCAGTATTTT	CASIAGHSTDTQYF
NA	TRBV7-2	TRBJ2-7	TRBD2	TGTGCCAGCAGCAGAATAGCGGGAGGGGCCGAGCAGTACTTC	CASSRIAGGAEQYF
NA	TRBV14	TRBJ2-6	NA	TGTGCCAGCAGCCAAGACGCCTACTCTGGGGCCAACGTCCTGACTTTC	CASSQDAYSGANVLTF
NA	TRBV9	TRBJ2-7	TRBD2	TGTGCCAGCAGCGTAGAGGCTAGCGGGAGCTACGAGCAGTACTTC	CASSVEASGSYEQYF
NA	TRBV2	TRBJ1-6	TRBD1	TGTGCCAGCAGTGAAGCGGGGGGACAGTTTAATTCACCCCTCCACTTT	CASSEAGGQFNSPLHF
NA	TRBV4-1	TRBJ1-2	TRBD1	TGCGCCAGTTTGGGACAGCTATATGGCTACACCTTC	CASLGQLYGYTF
NA	TRBV11-3	TRBJ2-1	NA	TGTGCCAGCAGCTTAGTCGGGGACTACAATGAGCAGTTCTTC	CASSLVGDYNEQFF
NA	TRBV9	TRBJ2-2	NA	TGTGCCAGCTCTTCGACAGGGAACACCGGGGAGCTGTTTTTT	CASSSTGNTGELFF
NA	TRBV14	TRBJ2-3	NA	TGTGCCAGCAGCCAAGGACTGAACACAGATACGCAGTATTTT	CASSQGLNTDTQYF
NA	TRBV3-1/TRBV3-2	TRBJ2-7	NA	TGTGCCAGCAGCCAAGATCCCACAGGGCCCTACGAGCAGTACTTC	CASSQDPTGPYEQYF
NA	TRBV12-3/TRBV12-4	TRBJ1-2	NA	TGTGCCAGCACCCCGGGAAGGCAGAGGGGCTACACCTTC	CASTPGRQRGYTF
NA	TRBV7-2	TRBJ2-7	TRBD1	TGTGCCAGCAGCTTATCCGGGACAGGGACCTACGAGCAGTACTTC	CASSLSGTGTYEQYF
NA	TRBV19	TRBJ1-6	NA	TGTGCCAGTAGCGCGAACAGGGCTTGGGATTCACCCCTCCACTTT	CASSANRAWDSPLHF
NA	TRBV5-4	TRBJ1-4	NA	TGTGCCAGCAGCCCAGGACAGTCTAATGAAAAACTGTTTTTT	CASSPGQSNEKLFF
NA	TRBV29-1	TRBJ2-5	NA	TGCAGCGCTGTTCCGGGTGAGCGTAGTGAGACCCAGTACTTC	CSAVPGERSETQYF
few	TRBV28	TRBJ2-7	NA	TGTGCCAGCAGTTCGCTCGGGAAGGGCGACGAGCAGTACTTC	CASSSLGKGDEQYF
NA	TRBV7-2	TRBJ2-5	NA	TGTGCCAGCAGCTTAAGGACACAAGAGACCCAGTACTTC	CASSLRTQETQYF
few	TRBV11-1	TRBJ2-3	NA	TGTGCCAGCAGCTTAAACAGGGTCCGCGCAGATACGCAGTATTTT	CASSLNRVRADTQYF
NA	TRBV12-3/TRBV12-4	TRBJ1-1	NA	TGTGCCAGCAGTTCGCAGGTGAACACTGAAGCTTTCTTT	CASSSQVNTEAFF
NA	TRBV28	TRBJ1-6	TRBD1	TGTGCCAGCAGTCGACCCAGGGGGCCCAATTCACCCCTCCACTTT	CASSRPRGPNSPLHF
NA	TRBV19	TRBJ1-5	TRBD1	TGTGCCAGTAGTATGGGGACAGGGACTCAGCCCCAGCATTTT	CASSMGTGTQPQHF
NA	TRBV19	TRBJ2-3	NA	TGTGCCAGTAGTATCAGAGGGACAGATACGCAGTATTTT	CASSIRGTDTQYF
NA	TRBV5-4	TRBJ2-1	NA	TGTGCCAGCAGCCCCCCAGGGGCCAGTTACAATGAGCAGTTCTTC	CASSPPGASYNEQFF
NA	TRBV6-2/TRBV6-3	TRBJ1-1	NA	TGTGCCAGCAGTTACTTTCCGCGACAGGCTGTGAACACTGAAGCTTTCTTT	CASSYFPRQAVNTEAFF